A selection of T cell receptor beta chains follows, all from one sample in a study of control samples from healthy donors and cancer patients. Profiled with immunoSEQ multiplex PCR; TCRdb holds only in-frame clones, not every one. The repertoire holds some 120,000 clones, with over 90% as singletons. The sequencing input was blood. All receptors derive from a man under 40 in good health. The CDR3 runs from the conserved cysteine through the conserved F or W. The order of the fields is J gene, CDR3 length, D gene, V gene, CDR3 DNA, CDR3 protein. The D gene is left open where the match is weak.

J: TRBJ2-5
length: 14
D: TRBD1
V: TRBV6-1
DNA: TGTGCCAGCAGTGAAGTAGGGACAGGGGAGACCCAGTACTTC
CDR3: CASSEVGTGETQYF

J: TRBJ2-1
length: 14
D: .
V: TRBV9
DNA: TGTGCCAGCAGCGCCGGGTCTAGATACAATGAGCAGTTCTTC
CDR3: CASSAGSRYNEQFF

J: TRBJ2-1
length: 12
D: .
V: TRBV5-6
DNA: TGTGCCAGCAGCTTGCCGAGCGGTGAGCAGTTCTTC
CDR3: CASSLPSGEQFF

J: TRBJ2-1
length: 14
D: TRBD2
V: TRBV9
DNA: TGTGCCAGCAGCTCGAGGACTAGCGGGGGTCACCAGTTCTTC
CDR3: CASSSRTSGGHQFF

J: TRBJ1-5
length: 16
D: TRBD1
V: TRBV6-6
DNA: TGTGCCAGCAGTGCCGGGGACAGGGGCCCTAATCAGCCCCAGCATTTT
CDR3: CASSAGDRGPNQPQHF

J: TRBJ1-4
length: 12
D: TRBD1
V: TRBV5-6
DNA: TGTGCCAGCAGCATCACAGGGGCTAAACTGTTTTTT
CDR3: CASSITGAKLFF

J: TRBJ2-3
length: 12
D: .
V: TRBV6-5
DNA: TGTGCCAGCAGGGACCCCGGGGATACGCAGTATTTT
CDR3: CASRDPGDTQYF

J: TRBJ1-2
length: 13
D: .
V: TRBV2
DNA: TGTGCCAGCGGTCGCGGACAGATTTTGGCTGGCACCTTC
CDR3: CASGRGQILAGTF

J: TRBJ2-2
length: 17
D: TRBD1
V: TRBV18
DNA: TGTGCCAGCTCACCACCCCGGACAGGAACGGGGACCGGGGAGCTGTTTTTT
CDR3: CASSPPRTGTGTGELFF

J: TRBJ2-1
length: 15
D: TRBD2
V: TRBV6-1
DNA: TGTGCCAGCAGTGAAATTAGCGGGGGCCTTAATGAGCAGTTCTTC
CDR3: CASSEISGGLNEQFF

J: TRBJ1-5
length: 13
D: .
V: TRBV19
DNA: TGTGCCAGTCAGGGGCTGCGCAATCAGCCCCAGCATTTT
CDR3: CASQGLRNQPQHF

J: TRBJ2-2
length: 13
D: .
V: TRBV10-3
DNA: TGTGCCATCAGTCTGGACGGGACCGGGGAGCTGTTTTTT
CDR3: CAISLDGTGELFF

J: TRBJ2-5
length: 14
D: .
V: TRBV9
DNA: TGTGCCAGCAGCGCGGGGGACACCCAAGAGACCCAGTACTTC
CDR3: CASSAGDTQETQYF

J: TRBJ1-2
length: 13
D: .
V: TRBV25-1
DNA: TGTGCCAGCAGTGAATACTGGGAAAATGGCTACACCTTC
CDR3: CASSEYWENGYTF

J: TRBJ2-3
length: 16
D: TRBD2
V: TRBV2
DNA: TGTGCCAGCAGGAAACTAGCGGGGGGGGGCACAGATACGCAGTATTTT
CDR3: CASRKLAGGGTDTQYF

J: TRBJ2-2
length: 16
D: TRBD2
V: TRBV19
DNA: TGTGCCAGTAGTATAGTCGGCGGGGGTAACCCCGGGGAGCTGTTTTTT
CDR3: CASSIVGGGNPGELFF

J: TRBJ1-4
length: 15
D: .
V: TRBV9
DNA: TGTGCCAGCAGCGCCGTACAGGGAATGCAGGAAAAACTGTTTTTT
CDR3: CASSAVQGMQEKLFF

J: TRBJ2-7
length: 13
D: .
V: TRBV11-2
DNA: TGTGCCAGCACCTCGACGGGTGCCTACGAGCAGTACTTC
CDR3: CASTSTGAYEQYF

J: TRBJ2-5
length: 14
D: .
V: TRBV19
DNA: TGTGCCAGTAGTATGTCAAGTATTGCCGAGACCCAGTACTTC
CDR3: CASSMSSIAETQYF

J: TRBJ2-5
length: 15
D: .
V: TRBV3-1/TRBV3-2
DNA: TGTGCCAGCAGCCGGACGAACCACCCAAGGGAGACCCAGTACTTC
CDR3: CASSRTNHPRETQYF

J: TRBJ2-3
length: 18
D: TRBD2
V: TRBV5-1
DNA: TGCGCCAGCAGCCTGGGACTAGCGGGGGGCTCCCGCACAGATACGCAGTATTTT
CDR3: CASSLGLAGGSRTDTQYF

J: TRBJ1-4
length: 13
D: .
V: TRBV24-1
DNA: TGTGCCACCAGTGATTCAGGGGTTGAAAAACTGTTTTTT
CDR3: CATSDSGVEKLFF

J: TRBJ2-2
length: 15
D: .
V: TRBV6-4
DNA: TGTGCCAGCGGCCCGTCCCCGGAGCGCTCCGGGGAGCTGTTTTTT
CDR3: CASGPSPERSGELFF

J: TRBJ1-5
length: 15
D: .
V: TRBV6-5
DNA: TGTGCCAGCAGTCTCCAGCGGTATAGCAATCAGCCCCAGCATTTT
CDR3: CASSLQRYSNQPQHF

J: TRBJ1-1
length: 15
D: .
V: TRBV10-3
DNA: TGTGCCATCAGTGACAGGGTGGCGATGAACACTGAAGCTTTCTTT
CDR3: CAISDRVAMNTEAFF

J: TRBJ2-6
length: 18
D: TRBD1
V: TRBV25-1
DNA: TGTGCCAGCAGTGAAAGACAGGGTAAGAACCCTGGGGCCAACGTCCTGACTTTC
CDR3: CASSERQGKNPGANVLTF

J: TRBJ1-6
length: 14
D: .
V: TRBV4-1
DNA: TGCGCCAGCAACGGGGGCCATTATAATTCACCCCTCCACTTT
CDR3: CASNGGHYNSPLHF

J: TRBJ2-1
length: 18
D: .
V: TRBV9
DNA: TGTGCCAGCAGCGCACAGCTCAACGTGACTAGACGGGACAATGAGCAGTTCTTC
CDR3: CASSAQLNVTRRDNEQFF

J: TRBJ1-2
length: 12
D: .
V: TRBV28
DNA: TGTGCCAGCAGTGGGACCCACTATGGCTACACCTTC
CDR3: CASSGTHYGYTF

J: TRBJ1-2
length: 15
D: .
V: TRBV7-2
DNA: TGTGCCAGCAGCTCCGGGACGGCGGCTGGGTATGGCTACACCTTC
CDR3: CASSSGTAAGYGYTF

J: TRBJ1-1
length: 13
D: .
V: TRBV9
DNA: TGTGCCAGCAATCCGGGTGGAGGGACTGAAGCTTTCTTT
CDR3: CASNPGGGTEAFF

J: TRBJ2-7
length: 16
D: .
V: TRBV7-2
DNA: TGTGCCAGCAGCTTAGTGGGTACAGGGATCCCCTACGAGCAGTACTTC
CDR3: CASSLVGTGIPYEQYF

J: TRBJ2-5
length: 14
D: .
V: TRBV5-1
DNA: TGCGCCAGCAGCTTGAGCACTAGTCTAGAGACCCAGTACTTC
CDR3: CASSLSTSLETQYF